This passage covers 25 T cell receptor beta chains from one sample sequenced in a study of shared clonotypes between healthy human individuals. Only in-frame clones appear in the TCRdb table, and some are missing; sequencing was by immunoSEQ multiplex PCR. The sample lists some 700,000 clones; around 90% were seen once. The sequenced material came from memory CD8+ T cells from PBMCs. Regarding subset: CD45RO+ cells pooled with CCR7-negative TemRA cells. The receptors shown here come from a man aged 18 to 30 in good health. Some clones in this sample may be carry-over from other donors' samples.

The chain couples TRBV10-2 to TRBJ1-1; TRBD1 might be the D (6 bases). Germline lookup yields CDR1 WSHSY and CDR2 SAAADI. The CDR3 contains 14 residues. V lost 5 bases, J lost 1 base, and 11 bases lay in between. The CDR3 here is CASSPTGANTEAFF. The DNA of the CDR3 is TGCGCCAGCAGTCCAACGGGGGCGAACACTGAAGCTTTCTTT.

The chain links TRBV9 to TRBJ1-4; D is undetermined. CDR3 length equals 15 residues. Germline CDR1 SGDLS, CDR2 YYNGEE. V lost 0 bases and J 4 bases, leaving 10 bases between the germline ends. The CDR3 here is CASSVAPQVNEKLFF. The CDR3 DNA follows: TGTGCCAGCAGCGTAGCTCCCCAGGTTAATGAAAAACTGTTTTTT.

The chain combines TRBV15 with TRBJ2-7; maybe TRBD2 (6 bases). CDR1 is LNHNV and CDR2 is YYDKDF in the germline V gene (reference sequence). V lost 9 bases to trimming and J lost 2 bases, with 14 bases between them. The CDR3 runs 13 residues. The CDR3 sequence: CATRGRTTYEQYF. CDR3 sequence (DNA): TGTGCCACGCGGGGCAGGACGACCTACGAGCAGTACTTC.

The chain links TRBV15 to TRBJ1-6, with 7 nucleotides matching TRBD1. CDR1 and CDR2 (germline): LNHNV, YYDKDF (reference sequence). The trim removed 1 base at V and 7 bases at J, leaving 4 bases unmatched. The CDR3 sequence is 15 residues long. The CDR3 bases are TGTGCCACCAGCAGAGCGACAGGGCCAAATTCACCCCTCCACTTT. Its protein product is CATSRATGPNSPLHF.

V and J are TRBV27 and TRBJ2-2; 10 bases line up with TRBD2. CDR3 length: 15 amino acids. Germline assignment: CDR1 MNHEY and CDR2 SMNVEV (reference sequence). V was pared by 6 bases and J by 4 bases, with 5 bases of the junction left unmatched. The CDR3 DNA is TGTGCCAGCAGCCTAGCGGGAGCGGCCACCGGGGAGCTGTTTTTT. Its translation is CASSLAGAATGELFF.

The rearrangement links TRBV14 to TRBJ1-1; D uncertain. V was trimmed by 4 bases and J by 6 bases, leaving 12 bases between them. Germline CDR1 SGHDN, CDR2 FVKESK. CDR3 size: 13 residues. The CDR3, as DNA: TGTGCCAGCAGCCTGGACCCGGACGCTGAAGCTTTCTTT. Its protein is CASSLDPDAEAFF. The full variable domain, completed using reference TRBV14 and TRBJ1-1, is EAGVTQFPSHSVIEKGQTVTLRCDPISGHDNLYWYRRVMGKEIKFLLHFVKESKQDESGMPNNRFLAERTGGTYSTLKVQPAELEDSGVYFCASSLDPDAEAFFGQGTRLTVV.

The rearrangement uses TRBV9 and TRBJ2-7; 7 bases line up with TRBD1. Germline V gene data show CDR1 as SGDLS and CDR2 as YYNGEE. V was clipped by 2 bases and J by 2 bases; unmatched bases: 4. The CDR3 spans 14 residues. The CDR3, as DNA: TGTGCCAGCAGCGTCCGGGACAGAGCCTACGAGCAGTACTTC. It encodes CASSVRDRAYEQYF.

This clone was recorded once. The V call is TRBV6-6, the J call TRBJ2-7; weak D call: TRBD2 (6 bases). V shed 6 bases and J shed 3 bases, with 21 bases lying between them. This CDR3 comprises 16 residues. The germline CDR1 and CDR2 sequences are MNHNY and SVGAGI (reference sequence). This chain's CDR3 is CASRPYAGREIYEQYF. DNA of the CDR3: TGTGCCAGCAGACCTTATGCGGGACGGGAAATCTACGAGCAGTACTTC.

CDR3 sequence reads: CASSFRGNNEQFF. The CDR3 nucleotides are TGTGCCAGCAGTTTCCGCGGTAACAATGAGCAGTTCTTC. The chain is built from TRBV27 and TRBJ2-1; D is undetermined. V lost 3 bases to trimming and J lost 5 bases, with 8 bases between them. Germline CDR1 is MNHEY and CDR2 is SMNVEV (reference sequence). This CDR3 is built from 13 residues.

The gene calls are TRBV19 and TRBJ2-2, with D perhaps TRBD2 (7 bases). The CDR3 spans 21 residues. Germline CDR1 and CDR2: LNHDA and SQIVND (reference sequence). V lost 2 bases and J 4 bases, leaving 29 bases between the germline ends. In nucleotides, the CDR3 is TGTGCCAGTAGTATATTTCTCCGAGGGCTAGCGGTTCGGGGGCTCACCGGGGAGCTGTTTTTT. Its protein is CASSIFLRGLAVRGLTGELFF.

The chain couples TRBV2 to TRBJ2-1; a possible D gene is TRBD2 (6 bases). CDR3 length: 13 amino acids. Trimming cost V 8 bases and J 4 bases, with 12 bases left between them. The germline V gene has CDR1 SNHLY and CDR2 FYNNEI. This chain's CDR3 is CASLIGGYNEQFF. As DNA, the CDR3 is TGTGCCAGCCTAATCGGGGGATACAATGAGCAGTTCTTC.

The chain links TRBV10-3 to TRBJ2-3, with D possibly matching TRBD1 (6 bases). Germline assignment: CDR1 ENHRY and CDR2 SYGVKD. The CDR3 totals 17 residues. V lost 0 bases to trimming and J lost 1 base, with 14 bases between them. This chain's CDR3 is CAISESYRDTRTDTQYF. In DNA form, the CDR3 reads TGTGCCATCAGTGAGTCCTACCGGGACACCCGCACAGATACGCAGTATTTT.

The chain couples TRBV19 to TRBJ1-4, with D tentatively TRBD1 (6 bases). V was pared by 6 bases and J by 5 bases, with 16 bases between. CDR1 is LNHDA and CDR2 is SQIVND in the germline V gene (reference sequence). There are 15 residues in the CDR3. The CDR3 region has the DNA TGTGCCAGTAGCCCTACAGGGAAAATGAATGAAAAACTGTTTTTT. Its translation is CASSPTGKMNEKLFF. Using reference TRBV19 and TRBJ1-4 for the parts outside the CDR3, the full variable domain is DGGITQSPKYLFRKEGQNVTLSCEQNLNHDAMYWYRQDPGQGLRLIYYSQIVNDFQKGDIAEGYSVSREKKESFPLTVTSAQKNPTAFYLCASSPTGKMNEKLFFGSGTQLSVL.

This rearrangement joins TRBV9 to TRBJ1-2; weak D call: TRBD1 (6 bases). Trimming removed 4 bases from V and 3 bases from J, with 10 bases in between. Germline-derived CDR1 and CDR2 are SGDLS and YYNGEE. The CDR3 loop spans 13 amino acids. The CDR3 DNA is TGTGCCAGCAGCTATACAGGGTACTATGGCTACACCTTC. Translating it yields CASSYTGYYGYTF.

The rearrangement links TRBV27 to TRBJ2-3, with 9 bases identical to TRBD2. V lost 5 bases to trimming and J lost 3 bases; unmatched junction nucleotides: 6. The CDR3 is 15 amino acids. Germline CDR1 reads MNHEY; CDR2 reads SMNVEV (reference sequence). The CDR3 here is CASSQGGLATDTQYF. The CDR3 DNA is TGTGCCAGCAGTCAGGGGGGACTAGCAACAGATACGCAGTATTTT.

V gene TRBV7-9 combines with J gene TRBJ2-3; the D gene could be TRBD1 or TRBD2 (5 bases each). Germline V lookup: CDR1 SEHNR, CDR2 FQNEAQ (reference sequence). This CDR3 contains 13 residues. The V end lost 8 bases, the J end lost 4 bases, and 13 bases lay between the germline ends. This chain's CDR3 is CASRDEGPDTQYF. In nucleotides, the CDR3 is TGTGCCAGCCGGGACGAAGGGCCAGATACGCAGTATTTT.

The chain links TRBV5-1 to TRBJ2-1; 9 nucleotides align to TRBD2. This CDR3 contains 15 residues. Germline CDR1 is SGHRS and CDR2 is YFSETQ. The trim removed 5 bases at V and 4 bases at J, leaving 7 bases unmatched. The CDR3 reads CASRYSGSLYNEQFF. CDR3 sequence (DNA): TGCGCCAGCAGGTATAGCGGGAGTCTTTACAATGAGCAGTTCTTC.

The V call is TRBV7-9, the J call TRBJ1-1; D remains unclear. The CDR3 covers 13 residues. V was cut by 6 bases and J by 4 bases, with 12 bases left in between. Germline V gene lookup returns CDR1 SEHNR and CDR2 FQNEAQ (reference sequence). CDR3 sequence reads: CASRWGSGTEAFF. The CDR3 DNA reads TGTGCCAGCAGGTGGGGATCGGGCACTGAAGCTTTCTTT. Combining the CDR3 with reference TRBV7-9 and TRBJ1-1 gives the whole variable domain DTGVSQNPRHKITKRGQNVTFRCDPISEHNRLYWYRQTLGQGPEFLTYFQNEAQLEKSRLLSDRFSAERPKGSFSTLEIQRTEQGDSAMYLCASRWGSGTEAFFGQGTRLTVV.

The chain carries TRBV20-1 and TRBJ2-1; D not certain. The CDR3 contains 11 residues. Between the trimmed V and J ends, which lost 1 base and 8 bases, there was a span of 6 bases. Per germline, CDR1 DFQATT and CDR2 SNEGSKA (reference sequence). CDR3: CSARAPDEQFF. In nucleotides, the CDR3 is TGCAGTGCTAGAGCCCCGGATGAGCAGTTCTTC.

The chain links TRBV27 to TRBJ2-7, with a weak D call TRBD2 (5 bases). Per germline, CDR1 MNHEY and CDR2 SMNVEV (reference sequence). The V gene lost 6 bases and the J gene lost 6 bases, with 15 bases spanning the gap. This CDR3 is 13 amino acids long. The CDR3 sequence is CASSTGGRSEQYF. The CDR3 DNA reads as TGTGCCAGCAGCACCGGAGGTCGCTCCGAGCAGTACTTC.

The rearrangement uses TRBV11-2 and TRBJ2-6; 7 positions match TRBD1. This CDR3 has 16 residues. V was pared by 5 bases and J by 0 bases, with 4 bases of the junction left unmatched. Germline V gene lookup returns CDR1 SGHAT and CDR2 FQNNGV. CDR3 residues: CASSQGTDSGANVLTF. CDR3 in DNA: TGTGCCAGCAGCCAGGGGACAGACTCTGGGGCCAACGTCCTGACTTTC.

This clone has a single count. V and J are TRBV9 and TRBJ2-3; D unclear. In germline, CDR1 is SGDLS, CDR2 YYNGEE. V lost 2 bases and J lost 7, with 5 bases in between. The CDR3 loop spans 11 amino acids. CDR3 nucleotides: TGTGCCAGCAGCGTCGAGTATACGCAGTATTTT. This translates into CASSVEYTQYF.

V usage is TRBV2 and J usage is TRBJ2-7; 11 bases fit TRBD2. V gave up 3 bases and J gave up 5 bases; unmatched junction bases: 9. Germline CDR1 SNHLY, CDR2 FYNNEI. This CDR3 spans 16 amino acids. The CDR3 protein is CASSDLRLAGGHEQYF. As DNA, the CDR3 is TGTGCCAGCAGTGATTTGCGGCTAGCGGGAGGCCACGAGCAGTACTTC.

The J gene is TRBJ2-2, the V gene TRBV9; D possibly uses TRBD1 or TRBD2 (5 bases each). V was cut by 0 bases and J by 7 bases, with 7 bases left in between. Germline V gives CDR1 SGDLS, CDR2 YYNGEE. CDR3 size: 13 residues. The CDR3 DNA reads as TGTGCCAGCAGCGTAGTGAGGGGCGGGGAGCTGTTTTTT. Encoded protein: CASSVVRGGELFF.

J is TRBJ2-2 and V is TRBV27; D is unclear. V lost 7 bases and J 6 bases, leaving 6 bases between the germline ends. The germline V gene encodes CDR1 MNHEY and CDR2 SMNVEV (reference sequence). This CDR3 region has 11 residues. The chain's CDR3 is CASTSAGELFF. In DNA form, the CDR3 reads TGTGCCAGCACCTCGGCCGGGGAGCTGTTTTTT.